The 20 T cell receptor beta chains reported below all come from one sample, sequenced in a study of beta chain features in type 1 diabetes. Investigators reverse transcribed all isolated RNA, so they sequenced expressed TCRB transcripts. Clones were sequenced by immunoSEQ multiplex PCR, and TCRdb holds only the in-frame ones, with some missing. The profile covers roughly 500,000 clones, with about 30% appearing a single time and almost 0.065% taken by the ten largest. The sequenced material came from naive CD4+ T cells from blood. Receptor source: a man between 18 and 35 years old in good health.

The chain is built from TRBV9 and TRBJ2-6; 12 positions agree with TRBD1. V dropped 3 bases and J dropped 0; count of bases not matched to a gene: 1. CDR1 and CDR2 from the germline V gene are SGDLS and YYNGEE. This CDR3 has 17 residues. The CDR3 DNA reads TGTGCCAGCAGCGGGGACAGGGGGCCCTCTGGGGCCAACGTCCTGACTTTC. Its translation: CASSGDRGPSGANVLTF.

The CDR3 spells CASSHPFKDTEAFF. As DNA, the CDR3 is TGCGCCAGCAGCCATCCGTTTAAGGACACTGAAGCTTTCTTT. The V and J genes are TRBV4-1 and TRBJ1-1; unclear D gene. V was cut by 3 bases and J by 3 bases, with 11 bases left in between. CDR3 length: 14 amino acids. From germline, CDR1 is MGHRA and CDR2 YSYEKL.

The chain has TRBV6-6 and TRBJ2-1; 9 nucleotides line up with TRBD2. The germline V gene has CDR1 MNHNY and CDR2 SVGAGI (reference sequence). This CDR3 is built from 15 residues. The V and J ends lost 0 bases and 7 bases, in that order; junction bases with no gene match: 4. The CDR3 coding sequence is TGTGCCAGCAGTTACTCGGCGGGAGGGCGGAATGAGCAGTTCTTC. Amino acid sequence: CASSYSAGGRNEQFF.

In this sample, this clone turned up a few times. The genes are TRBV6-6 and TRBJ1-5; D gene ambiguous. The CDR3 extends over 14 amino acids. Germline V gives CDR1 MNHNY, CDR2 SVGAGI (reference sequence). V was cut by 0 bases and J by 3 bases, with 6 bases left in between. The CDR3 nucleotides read TGTGCCAGCAGTTACTCGACGTCCAATCAGCCCCAGCATTTT. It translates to CASSYSTSNQPQHF.

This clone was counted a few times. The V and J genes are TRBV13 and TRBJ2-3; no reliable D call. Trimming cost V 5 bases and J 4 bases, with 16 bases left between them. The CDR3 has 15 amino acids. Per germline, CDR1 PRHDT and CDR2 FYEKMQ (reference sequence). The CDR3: CASSIGQRFADTQYF. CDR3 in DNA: TGTGCCAGCAGCATTGGCCAGCGCTTTGCAGATACGCAGTATTTT.

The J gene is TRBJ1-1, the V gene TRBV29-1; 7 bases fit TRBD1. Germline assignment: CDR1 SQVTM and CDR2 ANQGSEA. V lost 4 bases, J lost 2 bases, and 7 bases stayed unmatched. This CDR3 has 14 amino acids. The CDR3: CSVGPGQLNTEAFF. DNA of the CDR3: TGCAGCGTTGGACCGGGACAGCTAAACACTGAAGCTTTCTTT.

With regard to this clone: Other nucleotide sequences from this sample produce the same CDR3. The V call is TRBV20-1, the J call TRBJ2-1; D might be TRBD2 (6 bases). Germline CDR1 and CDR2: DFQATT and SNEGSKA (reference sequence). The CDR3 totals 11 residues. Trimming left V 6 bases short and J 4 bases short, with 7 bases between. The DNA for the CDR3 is TGCAGTGCGGGACTGTACAATGAGCAGTTCTTC. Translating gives CSAGLYNEQFF.

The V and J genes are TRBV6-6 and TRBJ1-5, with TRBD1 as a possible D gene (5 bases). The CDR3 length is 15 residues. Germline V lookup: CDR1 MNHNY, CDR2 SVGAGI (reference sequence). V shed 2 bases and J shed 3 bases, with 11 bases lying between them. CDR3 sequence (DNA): TGTGCCAGCAGTTACCTGGGGCGCCTCAATCAGCCCCAGCATTTT. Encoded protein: CASSYLGRLNQPQHF.

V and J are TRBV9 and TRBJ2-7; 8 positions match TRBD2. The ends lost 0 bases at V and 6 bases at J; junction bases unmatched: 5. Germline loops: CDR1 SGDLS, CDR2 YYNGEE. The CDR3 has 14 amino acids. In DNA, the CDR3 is TGTGCCAGCAGCGTAGGAGGGACTAGTACCGAGCAGTACTTC. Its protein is CASSVGGTSTEQYF.

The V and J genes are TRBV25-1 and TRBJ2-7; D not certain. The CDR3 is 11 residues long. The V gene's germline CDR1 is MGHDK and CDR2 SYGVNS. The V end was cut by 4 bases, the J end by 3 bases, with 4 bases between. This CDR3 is CASSGLYEQYF. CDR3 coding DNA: TGTGCCAGCAGTGGCCTCTACGAGCAGTACTTC.

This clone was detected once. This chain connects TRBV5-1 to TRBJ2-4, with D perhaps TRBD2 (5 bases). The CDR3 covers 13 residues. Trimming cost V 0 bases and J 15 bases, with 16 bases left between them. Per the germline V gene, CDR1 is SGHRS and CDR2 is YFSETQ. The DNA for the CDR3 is TGCGCCAGCAGCTTGGATGAGCGGAAGTTGGTGTACTTC. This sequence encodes CASSLDERKLVYF.

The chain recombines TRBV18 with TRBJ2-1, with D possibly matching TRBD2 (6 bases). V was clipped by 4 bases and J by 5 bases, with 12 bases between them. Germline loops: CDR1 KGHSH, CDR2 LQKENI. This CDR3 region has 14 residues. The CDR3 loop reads CASSLSRGNNEQFF. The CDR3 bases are TGTGCCAGCTCACTGTCGCGGGGCAACAATGAGCAGTTCTTC.

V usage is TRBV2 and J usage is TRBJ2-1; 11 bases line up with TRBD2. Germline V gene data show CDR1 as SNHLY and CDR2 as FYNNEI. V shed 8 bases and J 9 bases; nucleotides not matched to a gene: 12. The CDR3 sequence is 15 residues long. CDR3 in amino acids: CASLKDLAGGFEQFF. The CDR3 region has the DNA TGTGCCAGCCTAAAAGACCTAGCGGGAGGTTTTGAGCAGTTCTTC.

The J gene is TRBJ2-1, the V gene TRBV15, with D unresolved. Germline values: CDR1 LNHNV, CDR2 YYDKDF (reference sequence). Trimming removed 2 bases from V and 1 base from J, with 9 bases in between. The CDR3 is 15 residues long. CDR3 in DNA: TGTGCCACCAGCAGACGCGATACGTCCTACAATGAGCAGTTCTTC. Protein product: CATSRRDTSYNEQFF.

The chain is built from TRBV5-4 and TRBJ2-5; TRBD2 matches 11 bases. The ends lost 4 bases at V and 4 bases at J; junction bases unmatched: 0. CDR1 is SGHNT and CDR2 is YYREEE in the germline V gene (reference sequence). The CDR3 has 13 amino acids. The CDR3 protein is CASSTSGRETQYF. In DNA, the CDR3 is TGTGCCAGCAGCACTAGCGGGAGAGAGACCCAGTACTTC.

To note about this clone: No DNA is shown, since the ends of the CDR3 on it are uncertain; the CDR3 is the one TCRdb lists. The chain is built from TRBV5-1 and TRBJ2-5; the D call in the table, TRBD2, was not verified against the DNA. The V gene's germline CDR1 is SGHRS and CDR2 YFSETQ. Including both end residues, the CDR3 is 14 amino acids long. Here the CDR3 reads CASSFGSGGETQYF.

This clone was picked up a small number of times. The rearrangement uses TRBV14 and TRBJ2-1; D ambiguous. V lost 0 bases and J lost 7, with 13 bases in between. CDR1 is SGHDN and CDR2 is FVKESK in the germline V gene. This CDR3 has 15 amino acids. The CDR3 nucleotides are TGTGCCAGCAGCCAAGATAGGTCGGAAGCGAATGAGCAGTTCTTC. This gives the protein CASSQDRSEANEQFF.

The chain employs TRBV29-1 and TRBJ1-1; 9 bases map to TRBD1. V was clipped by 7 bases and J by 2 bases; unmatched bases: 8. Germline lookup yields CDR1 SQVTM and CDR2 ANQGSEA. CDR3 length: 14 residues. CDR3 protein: CSAGTGFSNTEAFF. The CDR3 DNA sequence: TGCAGCGCCGGGACAGGGTTTTCCAACACTGAAGCTTTCTTT.

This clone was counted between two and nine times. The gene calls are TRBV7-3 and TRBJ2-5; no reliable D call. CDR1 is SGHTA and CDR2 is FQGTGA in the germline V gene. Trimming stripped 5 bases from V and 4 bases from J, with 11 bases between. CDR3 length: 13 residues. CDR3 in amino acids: CASSPGNAETQYF. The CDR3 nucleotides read TGTGCCAGCAGCCCTGGTAATGCAGAGACCCAGTACTTC.

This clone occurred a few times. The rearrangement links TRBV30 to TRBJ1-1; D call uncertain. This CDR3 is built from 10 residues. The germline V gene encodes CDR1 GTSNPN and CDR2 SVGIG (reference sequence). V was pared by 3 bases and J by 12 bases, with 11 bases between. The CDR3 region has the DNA TGTGCCTGGAGGGCCGGGAGGACTTTCTTT. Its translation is CAWRAGRTFF.